The T cell receptor (beta chain) described here comes from a study of shared clonotypes between healthy human individuals. Overall study findings and caveats: Among non-shared clonotypes, generation probabilities were lower than among those shared by all four donors. Shared across several donors were 4% to 5% of the naive CD4 clonotypes. As a rule, naive subsets had a larger estimated richness than memory subsets.

Each subset's genomic DNA was shared equally among a number of immunoSEQ plates. The data were produced by immunoSEQ multiplex PCR, yet TCRdb's version contains in-frame clones alone and is incomplete. The sample shows hundreds of thousands of clones, about 91% of them seen only once. As for this clone: Its matching antigen is unknown. Different DNA sequences within this sample yield the same CDR3.

Naive CD8 cells comprised CD45RO-negative, CCR7-positively selected cells, excluding terminally differentiated effector memory CD45RA+ cells. Sequenced sample: naive CD8+ T cells sorted from blood. The TCR comes from a man aged 25 to 45 in good health.

CDR3 sequence reads: CASSVDGRADTQYF. The DNA of the CDR3 is TGTGCCAGCAGCGTAGACGGGAGGGCTGATACGCAGTATTTT. The rearrangement links TRBV9 to TRBJ2-3; 8 nucleotides agree with TRBD2. Trimming at V came to 0 bases and at J to 6 bases, leaving 3 bases not matched to a gene. The CDR3 has 14 amino acids. Germline V CDR1 and CDR2: SGDLS, YYNGEE.